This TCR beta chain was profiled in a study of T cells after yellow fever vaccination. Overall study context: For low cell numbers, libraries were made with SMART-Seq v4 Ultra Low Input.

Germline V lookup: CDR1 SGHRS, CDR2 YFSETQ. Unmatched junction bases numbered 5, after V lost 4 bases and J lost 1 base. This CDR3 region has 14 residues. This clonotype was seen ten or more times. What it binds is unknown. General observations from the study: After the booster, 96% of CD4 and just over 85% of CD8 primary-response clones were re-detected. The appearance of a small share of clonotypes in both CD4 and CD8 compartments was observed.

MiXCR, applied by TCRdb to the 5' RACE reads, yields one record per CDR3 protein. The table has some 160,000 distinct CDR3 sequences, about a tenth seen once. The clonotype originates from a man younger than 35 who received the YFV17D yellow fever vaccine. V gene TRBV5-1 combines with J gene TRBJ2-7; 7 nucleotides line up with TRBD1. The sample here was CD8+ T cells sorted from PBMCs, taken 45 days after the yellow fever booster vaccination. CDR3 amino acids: CASSIKQGSYEQYF. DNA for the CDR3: TGCGCCAGCAGCATAAAACAGGGGTCCTACGAGCAGTACTTC.